A single sample gave rise to the 11 T cell receptor beta chains below, sequenced in a study of response to subunit inactivated influenza vaccine. TCRdb re-called the RT-PCR reads with MiXCR, one entry per CDR3 protein. In the table there are under 200,000 distinct CDR3 sequences, over 8.5% of which are singletons. Sequencing was performed on CD8+ T cells sorted from PBMCs, taken less than 30 months after vaccination. These TCRs come from a man between 50 and 70 years old who received an inactivated influenza vaccine.

There are a few counts of this clonotype. The chain combines TRBV7-9 with TRBJ2-3; D is unclear. This CDR3 region has 15 residues. V was pared by 5 bases and J by 1 base, with 13 bases between. Germline V gives CDR1 SEHNR, CDR2 FQNEAQ (reference sequence). CDR3 amino acids: CASSPVLPRTDTQYF. The CDR3 DNA follows: TGTGCCAGCAGCCCCGTCCTGCCCCGCACAGATACGCAGTATTTT.

This clonotype was detected many times. J is TRBJ2-1 and V is TRBV12-3 or TRBV12-4, with TRBD2 matching over 8 bases. V gave up 3 bases and J gave up 5 bases; unmatched junction bases: 12. The CDR3 totals 17 residues. The CDR3 reads CASSFYRLRAGDNEQFF. CDR3 nucleotide sequence: TGTGCCAGCAGTTTCTACCGACTCCGAGCGGGAGACAATGAGCAGTTCTTC.

The chain has TRBV10-3 and TRBJ1-2; D is unclear. The CDR3 length is 14 residues. Trimming took 2 bases from V and 4 from J, leaving 11 bases between them. The germline CDR1 and CDR2 sequences are ENHRY and SYGVKD. The CDR3 here is CAISETPAGYGYTF. The CDR3 DNA reads as TGTGCCATCAGTGAGACCCCGGCCGGCTATGGCTACACCTTC.

This clonotype was seen at least ten times. The chain is built from TRBV9 and TRBJ1-2, with no clear D. There are 11 residues in the CDR3. Germline CDR1 is SGDLS and CDR2 is YYNGEE. The V gene lost 0 bases and the J gene lost 5 bases, with 2 bases spanning the gap. As DNA, the CDR3 is TGTGCCAGCAGCGTAGGGTATGGCTACACCTTC. It specifies CASSVGYGYTF.

CDR3 sequence reads: CATSRVFVGPTSGANVLTF. CDR3 nucleotides: TGTGCCACCAGCAGAGTCTTTGTGGGGCCTACTTCTGGGGCCAACGTCCTGACTTTC. The chain has TRBV15 and TRBJ2-6, with a tentative D call TRBD1 (5 bases). This CDR3 comprises 19 residues. Germline values: CDR1 LNHNV, CDR2 YYDKDF (reference sequence). With 1 base removed from V and 1 base from J, the gap between germline ends came to 17 bases.

This chain uses TRBV4-2 with TRBJ2-7; tentatively, D is TRBD1 (5 bases). Germline V lookup: CDR1 LGHNA, CDR2 YNFKEQ. The CDR3 runs 13 residues. The V end lost 1 base, the J end lost 4 bases, and 8 bases lay between the germline ends. In nucleotides, the CDR3 is TGTGCCAGCAGCCAAGCAGGGTTGTACGAGCAGTACTTC. This translates into CASSQAGLYEQYF.

The table lists this clonotype with a few counts. The chain has TRBV4-3 and TRBJ2-1; D gene uncertain. Germline values: CDR1 LGHNA, CDR2 YSLEER. The CDR3 totals 14 residues. V shed 0 bases and J shed 12 bases, with 15 bases lying between them. CDR3 residues: CASSQDWTSSLQFF. The CDR3 region has the DNA TGCGCCAGCAGCCAAGATTGGACCTCTAGTTTGCAGTTCTTC.

This clonotype appeared many times. The chain is built from TRBV12-3 or TRBV12-4 and TRBJ2-7, with D possibly TRBD2 on 6 matching bases. The CDR3 runs 13 residues. V dropped 6 bases and J dropped 1 base, with 10 bases sitting between them. The CDR3 is CASSLTRSYEQYF. The DNA of the CDR3 is TGTGCCAGCAGCTTGACTAGATCCTACGAGCAGTACTTC.

The J gene is TRBJ1-5, the V gene TRBV6-2 or TRBV6-3; D is uncertain. Trimming left V 5 bases short and J 1 base short, with 12 bases between. Germline V gene lookup returns CDR1 MNHEY and CDR2 SVGEGT. The CDR3 is 15 amino acids. The chain's CDR3 is CASSLSYGSNQPQHF. The CDR3 DNA follows: TGTGCCAGCAGTCTCTCCTACGGAAGCAATCAGCCCCAGCATTTT.

This chain uses TRBV6-2 or TRBV6-3 with TRBJ1-4; D is uncertain. The CDR3 consists of 13 residues. From germline, CDR1 is MNHEY and CDR2 SVGEGT. V shed 4 bases and J shed 8 bases, with 11 bases lying between them. This CDR3 is CASSLIPVEKLFF. The CDR3 nucleotides read TGTGCCAGCAGTTTGATTCCGGTCGAAAAACTGTTTTTT.

J is TRBJ2-1 and V is TRBV3-1; 8 positions match TRBD2. CDR3 length: 15 amino acids. Germline CDR1 LGHDT, CDR2 YNNKEL (reference sequence). Unmatched junction bases numbered 5, after V lost 1 base and J lost 6 bases. The CDR3 nucleotides are TGTGCCAGCAGCCAAGGGACTAGCCTCGGCAATGAGCAGTTCTTC. Its translation: CASSQGTSLGNEQFF.